A selection of T cell receptor beta chains follows, all from one sample in a study of blood T cells in healthy people across ages. TCRdb re-called the 5' RACE reads through MiXCR, storing one row per CDR3 protein. Among 800,000 or so distinct CDR3 sequences listed, roughly 25% were seen once. The sample was also linked to a second study, of T cells of mothers and their children.

Sequencing was performed on blood. These receptors originate from a boy aged 10-17 years in good health. Each CDR3 is given with its conserved first and last residue.

CDR3 protein,J gene,V gene
CASSRGTLLDIQYF,TRBJ2-4,TRBV6-2/TRBV6-3
CASSQGSDEQYF,TRBJ2-7,TRBV4-1
CASPRGLGQGERYNEQFF,TRBJ2-1,TRBV6-1
CASSLAPLTDNYGYTF,TRBJ1-2,TRBV5-5
CASSLSRGVLGNQPQHF,TRBJ1-5,TRBV28
CASREGPGNEQFF,-,TRBV2
CSARWEQGLQETQYF,TRBJ2-5,TRBV20-1
CASSSPGTTNEKLFF,TRBJ1-4,TRBV7-6
CASSLFGRDGGTDTQYF,TRBJ2-3,TRBV5-1
CASRRRQASSYEQYF,TRBJ2-7,TRBV6-6
CASSRLGADLRDTEAFF,TRBJ1-1,TRBV28
CSAREDDRGILEAFF,TRBJ1-1,TRBV20-1
CASSKAGYNEKLFF,TRBJ1-4,TRBV6-6
CASSPGQGINVGTGELFF,TRBJ2-2,TRBV7-9
CASSLGQGKNIQYF,TRBJ2-4,TRBV5-1
CASSQDPTSGSDEQYF,TRBJ2-7,TRBV4-1
CASSRTGTDVRYEQYF,TRBJ2-7,TRBV7-9
CASSLEPQGAKNIQYF,TRBJ2-4,TRBV7-8
CASNNAGGAKNIQYF,TRBJ2-4,TRBV19
CASSFDSWKGEQFF,-,TRBV27
CSVDDQDRGNYGYTF,TRBJ1-2,TRBV29-1
CASSQVPGPQFYEQYF,TRBJ2-7,TRBV14
CASSVTDTGELFF,TRBJ2-2,TRBV6-2/TRBV6-3
CASSLGGTRSPLHF,TRBJ1-6,TRBV11-2
CSARVTGYSTDTQYF,TRBJ2-3,TRBV20-1
CASSPAHRGVEAFF,TRBJ1-1,TRBV9
CATSGSGVTDTQYF,TRBJ2-3,TRBV15
CSARVFDSTDTQYF,TRBJ2-3,TRBV20-1
CASRGGFWTDTQYF,TRBJ2-3,TRBV12-3/TRBV12-4
CASSRPLAGAQLTYNEQFF,TRBJ2-1,TRBV11-2
CASSLEYSSGANVLTF,TRBJ2-6,TRBV5-6
CASSARTESGNTIYF,TRBJ1-3,TRBV6-1
CASSSSGGSRYEQYF,TRBJ2-7,TRBV28
CASSLFTGGNYEQYF,TRBJ2-7,TRBV7-2
CSAWGQSGPYNEQFF,TRBJ2-1,TRBV20-1
CASSLAGGRGNEQFF,TRBJ2-1,TRBV5-1
CASSRLAGYGDTQYF,TRBJ2-3,TRBV28
CSVEDRTPEMVYTEAFF,TRBJ1-1,TRBV29-1
CSVVAERRNEQFF,TRBJ2-1,TRBV20-1
CASTHLAPAEQFF,-,TRBV7-2
CASSPPGWTSGGDTYNEQFF,TRBJ2-1,TRBV18
CASSAPGQGLVQYF,TRBJ2-4,TRBV9
CASLPLSLARRNEQFF,TRBJ2-1,TRBV2
CASSLEGQDYEQYF,-,TRBV5-1
CASRRRESTDTQYF,TRBJ2-3,TRBV2
CASSPFSGETQYF,TRBJ2-5,TRBV4-3
CSATLTGNEQYF,TRBJ2-7,TRBV20-1
CASTEGGFQETQYF,TRBJ2-5,TRBV6-2/TRBV6-3
CASSHQIHPEGEQFF,TRBJ2-1,TRBV14
CASSPKNEKLFF,TRBJ1-4,TRBV13
CSASDGKAFF,TRBJ1-1,TRBV20-1
CASSPGVHSYEQYF,TRBJ2-7,TRBV28
CASSFGDRERGYTF,TRBJ1-2,TRBV28
CATSDPMTANTGELFF,TRBJ2-2,TRBV24-1
CAENSTSRRNEQFF,TRBJ2-1,TRBV21-1
CASAGQRRFTDTQYF,TRBJ2-3,TRBV6-6
CSARVAGASDTQYF,TRBJ2-3,TRBV20-1
CASSQVVQAVSNEKLFF,TRBJ1-4,TRBV4-2
CASSPQKTRAQEGLLAKNIQYF,TRBJ2-4,TRBV11-1